The 5 T cell receptor beta chains given below trace back to one sample, sequenced in a study of blood T cell repertoires in COVID-19. Method: immunoSEQ multiplex PCR; TCRdb's copy keeps in-frame clones and lacks some. The table shows 180,000 or so clones, with 70% to 90% occurring only once. The source material was peripheral blood. The receptors were sampled from a woman aged 55-75 years with COVID-19, enrolled during active disease.

The chain recombines TRBV11-2 with TRBJ2-1; tentative D call: TRBD2 (5 bases). CDR3 length: 14 amino acids. Germline CDR1 is SGHAT and CDR2 is FQNNGV. Trimming left V 7 bases short and J 0 bases short, with 10 bases between. The CDR3 DNA reads as TGTGCCAGCACTAGCCCGAGCTCCTACAATGAGCAGTTCTTC. Amino acids: CASTSPSSYNEQFF.

The chain links TRBV10-3 to TRBJ2-1, with 8 nucleotides matching TRBD2. The CDR3 length is 13 residues. The V gene's germline CDR1 is ENHRY and CDR2 SYGVKD. Germline trimming cut 6 bases from V and 8 bases from J; bases unmatched to any gene: 6. CDR3 in amino acids: CAIRVAGSDEQFF. Written as DNA, the CDR3 is TGTGCCATCAGGGTAGCGGGGTCGGATGAGCAGTTCTTC.

The chain combines TRBV6-2 or TRBV6-3 with TRBJ1-4; 9 bases are a match to TRBD1. The ends lost 6 bases at V and 7 bases at J; junction bases unmatched: 9. Germline values: CDR1 MNHEY, CDR2 SVGEGT. CDR3 length: 15 amino acids. CDR3 bases: TGTGCCAGCAGCACCGGACCGACAGGGGGTGAAAAACTGTTTTTT. Its protein is CASSTGPTGGEKLFF.

V gene TRBV7-9 combines with J gene TRBJ2-7; a weak D match, TRBD1 (5 bases). The CDR3 runs to 14 residues. The V and J ends lost 2 bases and 5 bases respectively, with 13 bases between them. The V gene's germline CDR1 is SEHNR and CDR2 FQNEAQ (reference sequence). The CDR3 region has the DNA TGTGCCAGCAGCTTAAGCAGGGCTTGGGACGAGCAGTACTTC. Its protein is CASSLSRAWDEQYF.

This chain uses TRBV6-5 with TRBJ1-5; 9 positions agree with TRBD1. The germline gives CDR1 MNHEY, CDR2 SVGAGI. CDR3 length: 13 amino acids. Trimming took 8 bases from V and 3 from J; bases not matched to a gene: 2. The CDR3: CASRDRVNQPQHF. The CDR3 nucleotides read TGTGCCAGCCGGGACAGGGTCAATCAGCCCCAGCATTTT.